The rows below give T cell receptor beta chains drawn from one sample of a study of blood T cells in healthy people across ages. TCRdb itself ran the 5' RACE reads through MiXCR, one entry per CDR3 protein. Among some 1,800,000 distinct CDR3 sequences, about 39% were seen once, and the ten largest hold about 23%. The sample consisted of blood. Receptors were obtained from a human donor in good health. Both conserved end residues are part of each CDR3. A D gene is named only where the DNA matches it firmly. Only part of the rows carry a size: once, few, many, or a class if the clone is expanded.

TRBV20-1,TRBJ1-2,.,.,TGCAGTGCTAGAGTTGACCCAGGGTATGGCTACACCTTC,CSARVDPGYGYTF
TRBV4-3,TRBJ2-1,TRBD2,.,TGCGCCAGCAGCCGAACGACTAGCGCCTGCAATGAGCAGTTCTTC,CASSRTTSACNEQFF
TRBV6-1,TRBJ2-7,TRBD2,many,TGTGCCAGCACTATCGGACTAGCGGTTTCCTACGAGCAGTACTTC,CASTIGLAVSYEQYF
TRBV12-3/TRBV12-4,TRBJ1-2,TRBD1,.,TGTGCCAGCACGAACGACAGGGAAATCCGTGGCTACACCTTC,CASTNDREIRGYTF
TRBV5-1,TRBJ2-5,TRBD2,many,TGTGCCAGCAGCTTGGAACTAGCGGGGGGGGGGACCCAGTACTTC,CASSLELAGGGTQYF
TRBV12-3/TRBV12-4,TRBJ1-2,.,few,TGTGCCAGCAGTTCCCCTGGACAGTTCTATGGCTACACCTTC,CASSSPGQFYGYTF
TRBV20-1,TRBJ2-3,.,.,TGCAGTGCTAGATTCCAGGGAGTTAAGGACACGCAGTATTTT,CSARFQGVKDTQYF
TRBV19,TRBJ1-2,.,once,TGTGCCAGTAGCATTGCTCTATACAGCGACTATGGCTACACCTTC,CASSIALYSDYGYTF
TRBV3-1,TRBJ2-4,TRBD1,.,TGTGCCAGCAGCCGACAGGGGGCGGTGGACATTCAGTACTTC,CASSRQGAVDIQYF
TRBV7-2,TRBJ2-4,TRBD2,few,TGTGCCAGCAGCCCCCGCCGACTAGCTGATAGAAACATTCAGTACTTC,CASSPRRLADRNIQYF
TRBV7-2,TRBJ2-7,TRBD1,.,TGTGCCAGCAGCTTGGTTGGACAGGGTCTAGTTGAGCAGTACTTC,CASSLVGQGLVEQYF
TRBV7-2,TRBJ2-6,.,.,TGTGCCAGCAGCTTAGTACGGGTTGGGGCCAACGTCCTGACTTTC,CASSLVRVGANVLTF
TRBV4-3,TRBJ2-7,TRBD2,many,TGCGCCAGCAGCCAAGCGGGGGGGGAGTCCTACGAGCAGTACTTC,CASSQAGGESYEQYF
TRBV12-3/TRBV12-4,TRBJ2-2,.,.,TGTGCCAGCAGTTCCCACGGACCGGCCGGGGAGCTGTTTTTT,CASSSHGPAGELFF
TRBV30,TRBJ2-7,.,.,TGTGCCTGCTCGATCCCCTCAGCCCACGAGCAGTACTTC,CACSIPSAHEQYF
TRBV20-1,TRBJ1-2,.,few,TGCAGTGCTAGAGTATCAGGGTTGGGTGGCTACACCTTC,CSARVSGLGGYTF
TRBV29-1,TRBJ1-5,.,.,TGCAGCCCCTCAGTGGATCTCGGACCTCATAGCAATCAGCCCCAGCATTTT,CSPSVDLGPHSNQPQHF